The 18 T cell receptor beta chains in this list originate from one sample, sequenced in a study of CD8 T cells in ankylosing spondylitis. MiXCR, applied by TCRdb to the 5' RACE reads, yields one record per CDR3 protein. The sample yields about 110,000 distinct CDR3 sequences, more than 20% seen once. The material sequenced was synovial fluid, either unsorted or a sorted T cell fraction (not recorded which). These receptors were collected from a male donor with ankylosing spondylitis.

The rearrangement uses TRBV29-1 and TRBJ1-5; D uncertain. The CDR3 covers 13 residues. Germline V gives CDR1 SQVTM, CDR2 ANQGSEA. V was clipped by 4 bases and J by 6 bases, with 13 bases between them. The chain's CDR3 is CSVAELPGQPQHF. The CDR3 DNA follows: TGCAGCGTTGCGGAGCTACCGGGTCAGCCCCAGCATTTT.

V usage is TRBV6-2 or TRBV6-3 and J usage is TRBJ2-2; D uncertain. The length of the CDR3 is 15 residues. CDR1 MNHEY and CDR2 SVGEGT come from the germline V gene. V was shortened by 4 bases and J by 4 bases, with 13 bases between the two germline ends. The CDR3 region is CASSWSGPTTGELFF. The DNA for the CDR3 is TGTGCCAGCAGTTGGTCCGGGCCCACCACCGGGGAGCTGTTTTTT.

The CDR3 coding sequence is TGTGCCAGTAGTATCCCTCCATCTGAAGCTTTCTTT. This gives the protein CASSIPPSEAFF. This chain uses TRBV19 with TRBJ1-1, with D unclear. V lost 3 bases to trimming and J lost 6 bases, with 8 bases between them. The CDR3 has 12 residues. CDR1 is LNHDA, CDR2 SQIVND, per germline (reference sequence).

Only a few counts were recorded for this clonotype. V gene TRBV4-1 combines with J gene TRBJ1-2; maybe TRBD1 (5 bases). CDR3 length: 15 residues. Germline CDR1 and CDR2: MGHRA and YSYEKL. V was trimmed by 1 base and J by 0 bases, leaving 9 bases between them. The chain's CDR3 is CASSQGRGTNYGYTF. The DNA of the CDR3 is TGCGCCAGCAGCCAAGGACGGGGGACTAACTATGGCTACACCTTC.

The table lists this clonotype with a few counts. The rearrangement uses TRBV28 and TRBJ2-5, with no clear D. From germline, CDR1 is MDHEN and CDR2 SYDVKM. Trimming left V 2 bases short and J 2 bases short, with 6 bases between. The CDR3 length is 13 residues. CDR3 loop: CASSLNQQETQYF. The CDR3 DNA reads TGTGCCAGCAGTTTAAACCAACAAGAGACCCAGTACTTC.

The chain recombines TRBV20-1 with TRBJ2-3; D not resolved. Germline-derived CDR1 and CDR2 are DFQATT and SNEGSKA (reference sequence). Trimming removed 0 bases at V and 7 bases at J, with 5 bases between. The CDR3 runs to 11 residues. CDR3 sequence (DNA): TGCAGTGCTAGAGAATTGTATACGCAGTATTTT. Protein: CSARELYTQYF.

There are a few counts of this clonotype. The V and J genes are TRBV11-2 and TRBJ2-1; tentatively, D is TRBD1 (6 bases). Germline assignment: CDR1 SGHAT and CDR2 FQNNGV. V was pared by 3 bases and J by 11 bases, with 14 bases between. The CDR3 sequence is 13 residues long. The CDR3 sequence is CASSFLGGRKQFF. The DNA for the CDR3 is TGTGCCAGCAGCTTCCTAGGGGGACGGAAGCAGTTCTTC.

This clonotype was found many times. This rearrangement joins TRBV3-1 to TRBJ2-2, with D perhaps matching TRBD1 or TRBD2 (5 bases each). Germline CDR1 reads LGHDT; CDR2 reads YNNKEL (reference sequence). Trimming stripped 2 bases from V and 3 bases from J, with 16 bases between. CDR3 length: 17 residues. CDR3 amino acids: CASSQRGAGWDTGELFF. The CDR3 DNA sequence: TGTGCCAGCAGCCAAAGAGGGGCAGGGTGGGACACCGGGGAGCTGTTTTTT.

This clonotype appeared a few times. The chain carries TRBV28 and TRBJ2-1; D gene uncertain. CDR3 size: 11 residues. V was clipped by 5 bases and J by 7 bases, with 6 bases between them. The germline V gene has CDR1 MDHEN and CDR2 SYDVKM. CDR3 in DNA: TGTGCCAGCAGTGATGGGAATGAGCAGTTCTTC. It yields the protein CASSDGNEQFF.

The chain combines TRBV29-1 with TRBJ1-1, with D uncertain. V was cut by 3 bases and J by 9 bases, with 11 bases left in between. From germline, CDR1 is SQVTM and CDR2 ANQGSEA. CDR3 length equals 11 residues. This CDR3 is CSVELGEKAFF. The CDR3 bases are TGCAGCGTTGAGTTGGGAGAGAAAGCTTTCTTT.

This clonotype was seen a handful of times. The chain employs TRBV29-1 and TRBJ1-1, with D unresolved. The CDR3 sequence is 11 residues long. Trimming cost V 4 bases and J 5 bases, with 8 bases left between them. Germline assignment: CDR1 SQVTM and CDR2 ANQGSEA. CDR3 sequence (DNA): TGCAGCGTTGTCAAGGATACTGAAGCTTTCTTT. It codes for CSVVKDTEAFF.

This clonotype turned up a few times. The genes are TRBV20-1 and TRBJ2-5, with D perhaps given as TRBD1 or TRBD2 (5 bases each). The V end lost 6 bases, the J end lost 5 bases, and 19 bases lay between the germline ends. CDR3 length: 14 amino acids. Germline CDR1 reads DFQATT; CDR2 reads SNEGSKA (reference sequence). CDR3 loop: CSAPGPLKRETQYF. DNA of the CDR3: TGCAGTGCACCGGGACCTCTAAAGAGGGAGACCCAGTACTTC.

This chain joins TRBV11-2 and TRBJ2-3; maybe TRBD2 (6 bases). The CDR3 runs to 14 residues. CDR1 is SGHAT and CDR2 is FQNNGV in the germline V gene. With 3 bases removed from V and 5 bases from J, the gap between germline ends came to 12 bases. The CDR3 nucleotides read TGTGCCAGCAGCTTCTCTGCGGGACGAGATACGCAGTATTTT. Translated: CASSFSAGRDTQYF.

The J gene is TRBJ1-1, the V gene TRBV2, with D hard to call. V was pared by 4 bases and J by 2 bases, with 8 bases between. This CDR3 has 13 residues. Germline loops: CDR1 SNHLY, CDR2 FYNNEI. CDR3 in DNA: TGTGCCAGCAGTGGCTTAGTAAACACTGAAGCTTTCTTT. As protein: CASSGLVNTEAFF.

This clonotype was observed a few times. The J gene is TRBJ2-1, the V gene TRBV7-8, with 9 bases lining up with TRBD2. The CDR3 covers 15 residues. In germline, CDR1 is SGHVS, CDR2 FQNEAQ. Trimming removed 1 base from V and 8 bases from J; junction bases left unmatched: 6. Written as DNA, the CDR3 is TGTGCCAGCAGCTTAGTGAGCGGGAGGAACCATGAGCAGTTCTTC. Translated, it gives CASSLVSGRNHEQFF.

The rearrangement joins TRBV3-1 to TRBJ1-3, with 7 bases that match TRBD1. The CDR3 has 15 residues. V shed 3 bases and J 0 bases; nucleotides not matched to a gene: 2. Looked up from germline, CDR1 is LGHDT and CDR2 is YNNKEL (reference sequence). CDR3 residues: CASSHGQASGNTIYF. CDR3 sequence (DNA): TGTGCCAGCAGCCACGGACAGGCCTCTGGAAACACCATATATTTT.

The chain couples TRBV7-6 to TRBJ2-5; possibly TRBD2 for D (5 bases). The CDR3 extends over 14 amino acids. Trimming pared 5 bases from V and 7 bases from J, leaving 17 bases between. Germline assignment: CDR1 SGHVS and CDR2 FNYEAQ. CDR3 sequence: CASSPASGPSTQYF. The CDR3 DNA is TGTGCCAGCAGCCCGGCCAGCGGTCCATCGACCCAGTACTTC.

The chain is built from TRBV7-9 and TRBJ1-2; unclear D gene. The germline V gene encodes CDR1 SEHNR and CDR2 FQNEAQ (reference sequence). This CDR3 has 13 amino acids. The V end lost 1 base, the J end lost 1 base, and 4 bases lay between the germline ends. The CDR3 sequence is CASSLEDNYGYTF. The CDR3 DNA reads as TGTGCCAGCAGCTTAGAAGATAACTATGGCTACACCTTC.